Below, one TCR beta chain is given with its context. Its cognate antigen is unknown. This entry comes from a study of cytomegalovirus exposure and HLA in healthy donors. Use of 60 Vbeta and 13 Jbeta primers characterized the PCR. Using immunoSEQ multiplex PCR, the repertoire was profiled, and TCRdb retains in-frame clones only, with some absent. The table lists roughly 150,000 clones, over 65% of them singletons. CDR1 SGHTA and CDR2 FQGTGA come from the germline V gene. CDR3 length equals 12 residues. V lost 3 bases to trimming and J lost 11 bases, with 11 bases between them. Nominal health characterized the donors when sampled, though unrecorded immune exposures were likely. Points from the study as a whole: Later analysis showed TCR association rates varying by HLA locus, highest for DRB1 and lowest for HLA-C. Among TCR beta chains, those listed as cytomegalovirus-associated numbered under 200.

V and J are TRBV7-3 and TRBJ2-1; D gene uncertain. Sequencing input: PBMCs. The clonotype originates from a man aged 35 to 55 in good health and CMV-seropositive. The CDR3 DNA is TGTGCCAGCAGCTTTGAGAGGTCGAAGCAGTTCTTC. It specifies CASSFERSKQFF.